This T cell receptor beta chain was recorded in a study of identical twins. General observations from the study: Findings depended on cross-sectional statistics rather than tracking the same donors. Out-of-frame TCR alpha sharing observed in monozygotic twins exceeded model estimates. While abundant cord blood beta clonotypes carried fewer insertions, memory repertoires showed no such pattern.

The length of the CDR3 is 15 residues. Germline V gene lookup returns CDR1 MNHEY and CDR2 SMNVEV (reference sequence). From the 5' RACE reads, TCRdb called clonotypes with MiXCR, one entry per CDR3 protein. Of hundreds of thousands of distinct CDR3 sequences listed, approximately 18% are singletons. As regards this clonotype: The target antigen is unknown. One end of the junction is discordant with germline, which a read error may explain.

Separately, the same data were catalogued under a study of T cells expressing NK-cell markers. That paper notes: Seven donors tested HCMV-seropositive and one tested seronegative among the eight sequenced.

The clonotype was recovered from a woman under 30 in good health. Sequencing was performed on PBMCs. V and J are TRBV27 and TRBJ2-1; D is possibly TRBD2 (6 bases). The CDR3 nucleotides are TGTGCCAGCAGTTTACGCGGGGTCTTCCCTTTTCACCCTAGTTTC. This encodes CASSLRGVFPFHPSF.